This paragraph covers one T cell receptor (beta chain) sequence. Method: immunoSEQ multiplex PCR; TCRdb's copy keeps in-frame clones and lacks some. The sample has under 70,000 clones, 91% seen once. The V segment lost 7 bases and the J segment 8 bases; nucleotides outside the gene matches: 17. CDR1 SGHNT and CDR2 YYREEE come from the germline V gene (reference sequence). The CDR3 consists of 16 residues. The entry originates in a study of T cell changes during pregnancy in multiple sclerosis. The sample here was peripheral blood, taken after pregnancy. This clonotype was sampled from a female donor in good health, enrolled as a control in a pregnancy study. This rearrangement joins TRBV5-4 to TRBJ2-1; 8 positions match TRBD1. This chain's CDR3 is CASLIDPTAGGDEQFF. CDR3 in DNA: TGTGCCAGCCTAATTGACCCGACGGCAGGGGGCGATGAGCAGTTCTTC.